This is a list of T cell receptor beta chains from one sample in a study of blood T cell repertoires in COVID-19. Assay: immunoSEQ multiplex PCR; the TCRdb copy retains only in-frame clones and omits some. The sample yields 130,000 to 150,000 clones, about 87% seen once. Specimen: peripheral blood. The receptors originated from a woman aged 45-65 years with active or convalescent COVID-19. Both conserved end residues are part of each CDR3. A D gene is named only where the DNA matches it firmly. Expanded clones get a size class; other rows say once, few or many, or leave the size out.

.	TRBV7-8	.	TRBJ1-5	TGTGCCAGCAGCTTATTATTGTCCAGTAATCAGCCCCAGCATTTT	CASSLLLSSNQPQHF
.	TRBV12-5	.	TRBJ1-6	TGTGCTAGTGGTTTCCAGAATTCACCCCTCCACTTT	CASGFQNSPLHF
TRBD1	TRBV7-2	few	TRBJ1-6	TGTGCCAGCAGCTTTATGGGACAGGATAATTCACCCCTCCACTTT	CASSFMGQDNSPLHF
.	TRBV7-9	.	TRBJ1-3	TGTGCCAGCAGCTTCGCAGATGGAAACACCATATATTTT	CASSFADGNTIYF
.	TRBV4-3	once	TRBJ2-1	TGCGCCAGCAGCCAAGAATCAGGGCTCTCCTACAATGAGCAGTTCTTC	CASSQESGLSYNEQFF
.	TRBV5-1	few	TRBJ1-2	TGCGCCAGCAGCTCGACAGGAGATGGCTACACCTTC	CASSSTGDGYTF
TRBD1	TRBV5-1	.	TRBJ1-4	TGCGCCAGCAGCTTGGGACAGGGTAATGAAAAACTGTTTTTT	CASSLGQGNEKLFF
.	TRBV7-2	.	TRBJ2-1	TGTGCCAGCAGCACCTGGGGGGGGGCCGGTTACAATGAGCAGTTCTTC	CASSTWGGAGYNEQFF
.	TRBV7-9	.	TRBJ1-1	TGTGCCAGCAGCCCCCTGCGGCAGAACACTGAAGCTTTCTTT	CASSPLRQNTEAFF
TRBD1	TRBV5-4	.	TRBJ2-2	TGTGCCAGCAGCCGTTACAGGGGGCCCGATCTCGGGGAGCTGTTTTTT	CASSRYRGPDLGELFF
.	TRBV3-1/TRBV3-2	.	TRBJ1-5	TGTGCCAGCAGCCCATCGGGGGGCCTCGGGCAGCCCCAGCATTTT	CASSPSGGLGQPQHF
TRBD2	TRBV12-3/TRBV12-4	.	TRBJ2-7	TGTGCCAGCAGTTTAGAGTTGGGGGGGGAGCAGTACTTC	CASSLELGGEQYF
TRBD2	TRBV9	.	TRBJ2-7	TGTGCCAGCAGCGTACGTCAGGGAGGGCCTACGGAGCAGTACTTC	CASSVRQGGPTEQYF
.	TRBV2	few	TRBJ1-6	TGTGCCAGCAGTGAAGGGGGCCCCTATAATTCACCCCTCCACTTT	CASSEGGPYNSPLHF
TRBD2	TRBV6-1	.	TRBJ2-7	TGTGCCAGCAGTTTAAGACTAGCGGGAGATTCGGACTTC	CASSLRLAGDSDF
.	TRBV5-8	.	TRBJ1-5	TGTGCCAGCAGCTTGGGAGGTTATAGCAATCAGCCCCAGCATTTT	CASSLGGYSNQPQHF
TRBD2	TRBV18	.	TRBJ2-7	TGTGCCAGCTCACCATCCGGCCACCTAGCGGGGGGCTCCTACGAGCAGTACTTC	CASSPSGHLAGGSYEQYF
TRBD1	TRBV11-2	.	TRBJ1-1	TGTGCCAGCAGCCCAGGACAGGGGAACACTGAAGCTTTCTTT	CASSPGQGNTEAFF
TRBD2	TRBV19	.	TRBJ2-1	TGTGCCAGTAGTATAGGGGGGACTAGCGGGAGCTCCTACAATGAGCAGTTCTTC	CASSIGGTSGSSYNEQFF
.	TRBV3-1/TRBV3-2	.	TRBJ2-1	TGTGCCAGCAGCCTAAATAGCGGCTACAATGAGCAGTTCTTC	CASSLNSGYNEQFF
TRBD1	TRBV7-9	.	TRBJ2-7	TGTGCCAGCAGCAACCGGGACAGGGGTTCCGAGCAGTACTTC	CASSNRDRGSEQYF
TRBD2	TRBV6-5	.	TRBJ2-2	TGTGCCAGCAGGTCGCTAGCGGGAGGCGGGGAGCTGTTTTTT	CASRSLAGGGELFF
TRBD1	TRBV6-5	.	TRBJ1-2	TGTGCCACCCTGGGGACAGCCTCTAACTATGGCTACACCTTC	CATLGTASNYGYTF
TRBD1	TRBV19	.	TRBJ1-2	TGTGCCAGTAGTGTATGGACAGGGGGCGGCGGCTACACCTTC	CASSVWTGGGGYTF
TRBD1	TRBV30	.	TRBJ1-6	TGTGCCTGGAGCCCGGGACAGGGGGCTGCGAATTCACCCCTCCACTTT	CAWSPGQGAANSPLHF
TRBD1	TRBV7-9	.	TRBJ1-2	TGTGCCAGCAGCTTAGCGTACAGGGGCGGCTATGGCTACACCTTC	CASSLAYRGGYGYTF
.	TRBV9	.	TRBJ1-1	TGTGCCAGCAGCGTAGGAGGGCCGGGCGAAGCTTTCTTT	CASSVGGPGEAFF
.	TRBV11-1	.	TRBJ2-3	TGTGCCAGCAGCTTCCACAGTGGCGGCACAGATACGCAGTATTTT	CASSFHSGGTDTQYF